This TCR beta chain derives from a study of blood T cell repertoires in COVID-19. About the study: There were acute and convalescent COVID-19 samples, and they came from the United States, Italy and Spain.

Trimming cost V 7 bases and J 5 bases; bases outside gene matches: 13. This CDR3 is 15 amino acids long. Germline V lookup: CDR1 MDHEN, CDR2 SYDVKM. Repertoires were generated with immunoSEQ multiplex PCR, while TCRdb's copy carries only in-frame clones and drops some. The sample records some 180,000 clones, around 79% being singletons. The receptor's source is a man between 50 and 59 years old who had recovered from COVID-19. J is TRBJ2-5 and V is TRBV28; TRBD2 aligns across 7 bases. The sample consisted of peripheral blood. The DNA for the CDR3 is TGTGCCAGCATCCGACCCTCGGGGGGAGGGGAGACCCAGTACTTC. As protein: CASIRPSGGGETQYF.